These T cell receptor beta chains were read from a single sample in a study of T cells after somatic rescue of genetic block. Clones were sequenced by immunoSEQ multiplex PCR, and TCRdb holds only the in-frame ones, with some missing. The table shows fewer than 150,000 clones, with 75% to 95% occurring only once. Sequenced material: peripheral blood mononuclear cells (PBMCs). These receptors were collected from a woman between 18 and 29 years old. Both conserved end residues are part of each CDR3. D genes are given only for firm matches. Not every row has a clone size; where given, it reads once, few, many or a size class.

D	size	V	J	CDR3	DNA
TRBD2	.	TRBV30	TRBJ2-7	CAWSSGGLSYEQYF	TGTGCCTGGTCCAGCGGGGGCCTCTCCTACGAGCAGTACTTC
.	.	TRBV28	TRBJ2-5	CASSYSGGQETQYF	TGTGCCAGCAGTTACTCCGGGGGACAAGAGACCCAGTACTTC
.	few	TRBV7-2	TRBJ1-2	CASSLHGGYTF	TGTGCCAGCAGCCTTCACGGCGGCTACACCTTC
.	.	TRBV19	TRBJ2-7	CASSIGRSYEQYF	TGTGCCAGTAGTATCGGACGGTCCTACGAGCAGTACTTC
.	.	TRBV4-3	TRBJ2-1	CASSQDIRAGKVNEQFF	TGCGCCAGCAGCCAAGACATTAGGGCAGGGAAGGTCAATGAGCAGTTCTTC
TRBD1	.	TRBV19	TRBJ2-2	CASRGTGMNTGELFF	TGTGCCAGTAGGGGGACAGGGATGAACACCGGGGAGCTGTTTTTT
TRBD1	.	TRBV5-1	TRBJ1-5	CASSLAGTGDQPQHF	TGCGCCAGCAGCTTGGCCGGGACAGGGGATCAGCCCCAGCATTTT
TRBD1	once	TRBV4-1	TRBJ2-7	CASSQTTGSPYYEQYF	TGCGCCAGCAGCCAGACGACAGGGAGCCCTTACTACGAGCAGTACTTC
TRBD2	.	TRBV5-1	TRBJ2-3	CASSRGTTPTDTQYF	TGCGCCAGCAGTCGCGGGACTACCCCCACAGATACGCAGTATTTT
.	.	TRBV7-8	TRBJ1-5	CASALQGANQPQHF	TGTGCCAGCGCCCTACAGGGAGCCAATCAGCCCCAGCATTTT
TRBD2	.	TRBV9	TRBJ2-3	CASSVGPTSGGPVADTQYF	TGTGCCAGCAGCGTAGGCCCGACTAGCGGGGGCCCGGTCGCAGATACGCAGTATTTT
TRBD1	.	TRBV9	TRBJ1-3	CASSVEARTGLGSSGNTIYF	TGTGCCAGCAGCGTAGAGGCCCGGACAGGGCTGGGGAGCTCTGGAAACACCATATATTTT
.	.	TRBV7-6	TRBJ2-7	CASSLESRGEQYF	TGTGCCAGCAGCTTAGAATCCCGGGGCGAGCAGTACTTC
TRBD2	.	TRBV5-6	TRBJ2-5	CASSWGPSGGTQYF	TGTGCCAGCAGCTGGGGACCCTCGGGGGGGACCCAGTACTTC
.	once	TRBV14	TRBJ2-7	CASSQVDGSYEQYF	TGTGCCAGCAGCCAAGTTGATGGCTCCTACGAGCAGTACTTC
.	.	TRBV5-4	TRBJ2-1	CASSLGGGEREQFF	TGTGCCAGCAGCTTGGGAGGCGGGGAAAGAGAGCAGTTCTTC
TRBD2	few	TRBV7-9	TRBJ2-5	CASSWGAGAREETQYF	TGTGCCAGCAGCTGGGGAGCGGGGGCCAGGGAAGAGACCCAGTACTTC
.	once	TRBV5-4	TRBJ2-7	CASSLGDTYEQYF	TGTGCCAGCAGCTTGGGGGACACCTACGAGCAGTACTTC
TRBD1	once	TRBV9	TRBJ1-2	CASSVDGTGGRGYGYTF	TGTGCCAGCAGCGTAGACGGGACAGGGGGCCGGGGGTATGGCTACACCTTC
TRBD1	.	TRBV7-9	TRBJ2-1	CASSVDRVNEQFF	TGTGCCAGCAGCGTAGACAGGGTCAATGAGCAGTTCTTC
.	.	TRBV19	TRBJ1-6	CASSISFEGISPLHF	TGTGCCAGTAGTATAAGCTTCGAGGGGATTTCACCCCTCCACTTT
.	.	TRBV4-1	TRBJ1-4	CASSQVRTAVNEKLFF	TGCGCCAGCAGCCAAGTCAGGACAGCGGTTAATGAAAAACTGTTTTTT
.	.	TRBV30	TRBJ2-7	CAWTGGLVDEQYF	TGTGCCTGGACAGGAGGCTTGGTGGACGAGCAGTACTTC
TRBD1	.	TRBV5-1	TRBJ2-3	CASSLQGAPTDTQYF	TGCGCCAGCAGCTTACAGGGGGCGCCCACAGATACGCAGTATTTT
TRBD2	.	TRBV11-2	TRBJ2-1	CASSARLAGGPDEQFF	TGTGCCAGCAGCGCCCGACTAGCGGGGGGGCCCGATGAGCAGTTCTTC
TRBD1	.	TRBV28	TRBJ1-4	CASSALGTGIEKLFF	TGTGCCAGCAGCGCGCTGGGGACAGGGATTGAAAAACTGTTTTTT
.	.	TRBV19	TRBJ1-6	CASSARARQNPSPLHF	TGTGCCAGTAGTGCCCGGGCTCGACAGAACCCTTCACCCCTCCACTTT
TRBD2	.	TRBV5-1	TRBJ2-2	CASSRGGAGTGELFF	TGCGCCAGCAGCCGCGGGGGGGCCGGTACCGGGGAGCTGTTTTTT
.	.	TRBV7-3	TRBJ1-3	CASSAAAGNTIYF	TGTGCCAGCAGCGCCGCGGCTGGAAACACCATATATTTT
.	.	TRBV4-1	TRBJ1-1	CASSQEGGLNTEAFF	TGCGCCAGCAGCCAAGAAGGGGGTTTGAACACTGAAGCTTTCTTT
.	.	TRBV11-2	TRBJ1-2	CASSLDSGLTYGYTF	TGTGCCAGCAGCTTAGATTCGGGGTTAACCTATGGCTACACCTTC
.	once	TRBV5-1	TRBJ2-7	CASSLQDTAYEQYF	TGCGCCAGCAGCTTGCAGGACACAGCCTACGAGCAGTACTTC
TRBD1	.	TRBV30	TRBJ2-5	CAWSAADRGKETQYF	TGTGCCTGGAGTGCCGCGGACAGGGGCAAAGAGACCCAGTACTTC
.	.	TRBV19	TRBJ2-7	CASTRTGRVSSYEQYF	TGTGCCAGCACCCGTACCGGACGGGTTAGCTCCTACGAGCAGTACTTC
.	.	TRBV18	TRBJ2-4	CASSPIGQDQNIQYF	TGTGCCAGCTCACCAATAGGACAAGACCAAAACATTCAGTACTTC
.	.	TRBV5-1	TRBJ1-1	CASKKGYGTEAFF	TGCGCCAGCAAAAAGGGGTATGGGACTGAAGCTTTCTTT
.	.	TRBV15	TRBJ2-7	CATSRGLGSSYEQYF	TGTGCCACCAGCAGGGGACTGGGGAGCTCCTACGAGCAGTACTTC